This T cell receptor (beta chain) derives from a study of T cells in Graves' hyperthyroidism and ophthalmopathy. RNA transcripts were the template for amplifying TCR beta CDR3 regions. HTBI primers drove first-round RT-PCR of the TCR CDR3. TCRdb ran MiXCR on the multiplex PCR reads and lists one entry per CDR3 protein. This table has roughly 96,000 distinct CDR3 sequences, around 52% appearing once. CDR3 size: 13 residues. Trimming took 7 bases from V and 5 from J, leaving 13 bases between them. Germline loops: CDR1 KGHDR, CDR2 SFDVKD. A single count supports this clonotype. The clonotype was recovered from a woman between 40 and 55 years old with Graves' hyperthyroidism. Sequenced material: blood. The V and J genes are TRBV24-1 and TRBJ2-5; D might be TRBD1 (6 bases). In DNA, the CDR3 is TGTGCCACCAGCGGCGCCACAGGGGAGACCCAGTACTTC. Amino acids: CATSGATGETQYF.